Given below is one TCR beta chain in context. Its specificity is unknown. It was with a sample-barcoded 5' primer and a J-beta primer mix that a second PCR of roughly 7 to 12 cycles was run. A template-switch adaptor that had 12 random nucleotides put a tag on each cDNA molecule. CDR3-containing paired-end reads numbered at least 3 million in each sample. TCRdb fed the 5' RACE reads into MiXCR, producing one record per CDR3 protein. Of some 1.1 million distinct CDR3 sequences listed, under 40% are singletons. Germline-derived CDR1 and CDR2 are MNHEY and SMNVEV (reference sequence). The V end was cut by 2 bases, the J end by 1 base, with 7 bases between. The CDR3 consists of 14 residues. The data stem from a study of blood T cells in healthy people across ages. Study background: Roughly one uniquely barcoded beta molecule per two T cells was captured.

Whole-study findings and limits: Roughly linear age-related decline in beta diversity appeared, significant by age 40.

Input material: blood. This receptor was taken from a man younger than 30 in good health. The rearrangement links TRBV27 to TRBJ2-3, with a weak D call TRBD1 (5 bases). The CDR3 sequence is CASSLNRRTDTQYF. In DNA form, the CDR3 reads TGTGCCAGCAGTTTAAACAGGCGCACAGATACGCAGTATTTT.